One sample yielded the 4 T cell receptor beta chains listed below, sequenced in a study of blood T cell repertoires in COVID-19. Sequencing was performed with immunoSEQ multiplex PCR; in TCRdb, only in-frame clones are kept and a portion is missing. The sample lists over 65,000 clones, around 90% occurring once. Sequenced: peripheral blood. The receptors here all came from a man aged 50-60 years with active COVID-19.

V and J are TRBV28 and TRBJ1-6; TRBD1 is a possible D gene (6 bases). From germline, CDR1 is MDHEN and CDR2 SYDVKM. This CDR3 has 15 amino acids. V was clipped by 5 bases and J by 8 bases, with 16 bases between them. The CDR3 loop is CASSLRQAGYSPLHF. CDR3 nucleotides: TGTGCCAGCAGTCTACGACAGGCTGGATATTCACCCCTCCACTTT. The variable domain in full, completed from reference TRBV28 and TRBJ1-6, reads DVKVTQSSRYLVKRTGEKVFLECVQDMDHENMFWYRQDPGLGLRLIYFSYDVKMKEKGDIPEGYSVSREKKERFSLILESASTNQTSMYLCASSLRQAGYSPLHFGNGTRLTVT.

The genes are TRBV19 and TRBJ2-7, with 8 bases that match TRBD1. The CDR3 is 13 amino acids. V shed 3 bases and J 5 bases; nucleotides not matched to a gene: 3. In germline, CDR1 is LNHDA, CDR2 SQIVND (reference sequence). The CDR3 nucleotides are TGTGCCAGTAGTATGACAGGGGAAGACGAGCAGTACTTC. Translation: CASSMTGEDEQYF. Full variable domain (rest looked up from reference TRBV19 and TRBJ2-7): DGGITQSPKYLFRKEGQNVTLSCEQNLNHDAMYWYRQDPGQGLRLIYYSQIVNDFQKGDIAEGYSVSREKKESFPLTVTSAQKNPTAFYLCASSMTGEDEQYFGPGTRLTVT.

The chain recombines TRBV5-4 with TRBJ2-1, with D maybe TRBD1 (7 bases). Trimming shortened V by 2 bases and J by 7 bases, and 13 bases separated the two germline ends. Germline loops: CDR1 SGHNT, CDR2 YYREEE (reference sequence). The CDR3 sequence is 14 residues long. In nucleotides, the CDR3 is TGTGCCAGCAGCTTAAGACAGGGACTTAATGAGCAGTTCTTC. It is translated as CASSLRQGLNEQFF.

The chain links TRBV12-5 to TRBJ2-6; D may be TRBD2 (6 bases). This CDR3 is built from 18 residues. Trimming took off 2 bases at V and 4 bases at J, with 18 bases between the two ends. CDR1 is LGHNT and CDR2 is FRNRAP in the germline V gene. The CDR3 bases are TGTGCTAGTGGTTTGCACAGCTCCTTCGGGGGAGGGGCCAACGTCCTGACTTTC. Residues: CASGLHSSFGGGANVLTF.